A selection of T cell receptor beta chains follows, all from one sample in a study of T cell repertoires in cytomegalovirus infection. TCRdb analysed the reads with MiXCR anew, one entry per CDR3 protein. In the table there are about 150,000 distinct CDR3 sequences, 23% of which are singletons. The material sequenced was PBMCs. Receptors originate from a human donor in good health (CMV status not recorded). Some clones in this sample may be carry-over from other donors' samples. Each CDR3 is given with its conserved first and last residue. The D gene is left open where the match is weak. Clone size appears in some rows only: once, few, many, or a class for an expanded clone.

CASSSGGSSTNEKLFF | TGTGCCAGCAGCTCAGGGGGCTCCTCCACTAATGAAAAACTGTTTTTT | TRBD1 | - | TRBJ1-4 | TRBV7-6
CASSWQGVQETQYF | TGCGCCAGCAGCTGGCAGGGGGTCCAAGAGACCCAGTACTTC | TRBD1 | - | TRBJ2-5 | TRBV5-1
CASSFSAENTEAFF | TGTGCCAGCAGTTTCTCGGCGGAGAACACTGAAGCTTTCTTT | - | - | TRBJ1-1 | TRBV27
CAWSVRTGGTDTQYF | TGTGCCTGGAGTGTACGGACAGGGGGCACAGATACGCAGTATTTT | TRBD1 | few | TRBJ2-3 | TRBV30
CASSYLTSDQETQYF | TGTGCCAGCAGCTATTTGACTAGCGATCAAGAGACCCAGTACTTC | TRBD2 | many | TRBJ2-5 | TRBV7-2
CSVEEGGWVGYTF | TGCAGCGTTGAAGAAGGAGGTTGGGTTGGCTACACCTTC | - | - | TRBJ1-2 | TRBV29-1
CASSQVETSETQYF | TGCGCCAGCAGCCAAGTGGAGACATCGGAGACCCAGTACTTC | - | many | TRBJ2-5 | TRBV4-1
CATSTSRDRASSPQHF | TGTGCCACCAGCACCTCCCGGGACAGGGCTTCTTCGCCCCAGCATTTT | TRBD1 | - | TRBJ1-5 | TRBV15
CASSPTGGSGELFF | TGTGCCAGCTCACCAACTGGAGGGTCCGGGGAGCTGTTTTTT | - | - | TRBJ2-2 | TRBV18
CASSLGREGPYNEQFF | TGTGCCAGCAGCTTAGGCCGGGAGGGCCCCTACAATGAGCAGTTCTTC | TRBD2 | - | TRBJ2-1 | TRBV13
CSTEREVRTDTQYF | TGCAGTACGGAGCGGGAGGTTAGGACAGATACGCAGTATTTT | TRBD2 | - | TRBJ2-3 | TRBV20-1
CASSRYAGDRIGAGYTF | TGTGCCAGCAGCCGATACGCGGGGGACCGGATCGGTGCTGGCTACACCTTC | - | - | TRBJ1-2 | TRBV7-9
CASSPPTADTQYF | TGTGCCAGCTCACCACCGACAGCAGATACGCAGTATTTT | - | - | TRBJ2-3 | TRBV18
CASSQDMGGDPKNIQYF | TGCGCCAGCAGCCAAGATATGGGGGGTGATCCCAAAAACATTCAGTACTTC | - | - | TRBJ2-4 | TRBV4-3
CASSRVGLAVNTDTQYF | TGTGCCAGCAGCAGGGTAGGACTAGCGGTGAACACAGATACGCAGTATTTT | TRBD2 | many | TRBJ2-3 | TRBV7-8
CASSFLVAGVVYEQYF | TGTGCCAGCAGCTTTCTCGTAGCGGGAGTAGTCTACGAGCAGTACTTC | TRBD2 | few | TRBJ2-7 | TRBV7-9
CASSYSMELGYNEQFF | TGTGCCAGCAGTTACTCGATGGAACTAGGCTACAATGAGCAGTTCTTC | - | few | TRBJ2-1 | TRBV6-2/TRBV6-3
CASSPGAGPYEQYF | TGTGCCAGCAGTCCAGGGGCAGGCCCCTACGAGCAGTACTTC | - | few | TRBJ2-7 | TRBV12-3/TRBV12-4
CASSSGTQNYGYTF | TGTGCCAGCAGCTCCGGGACACAGAATTATGGCTACACCTTC | - | - | TRBJ1-2 | TRBV28
CASRSGRRSYNEQFF | TGTGCCAGCAGAAGCGGGAGACGGTCCTACAATGAGCAGTTCTTC | TRBD2 | - | TRBJ2-1 | TRBV6-2/TRBV6-3
CASRSLPSPFLSPLHF | TGTGCCAGCAGGTCCTTACCGAGCCCATTTTTGTCACCCCTCCACTTT | - | - | TRBJ1-6 | TRBV2
CASSLRQATNEKLFF | TGTGCCAGCAGCCTCAGACAGGCAACTAATGAAAAACTGTTTTTT | - | - | TRBJ1-4 | TRBV28
CAISESTSGAKNIQYF | TGTGCCATCAGTGAGTCGACTAGCGGAGCCAAAAACATTCAGTACTTC | TRBD2 | few | TRBJ2-4 | TRBV10-3
CSAREAAEAFF | TGCAGTGCTAGAGAAGCAGCTGAAGCTTTCTTT | - | few | TRBJ1-1 | TRBV20-1
CASSPFLAGGSTDTQYF | TGTGCCAGCAGTCCTTTCCTAGCGGGAGGATCCACAGATACGCAGTATTTT | TRBD2 | - | TRBJ2-3 | TRBV28
CASSFKGADEQFF | TGTGCCAGCAGCTTCAAGGGTGCCGATGAGCAGTTCTTC | - | few | TRBJ2-1 | TRBV5-4
CASSEGTSGAYEQYF | TGTGCCAGCAGTGAGGGGACTAGCGGGGCCTACGAGCAGTACTTC | TRBD2 | - | TRBJ2-7 | TRBV6-1
CSARDGTSGETQYF | TGCAGTGCTAGAGATGGTACTAGCGGGGAGACCCAGTACTTC | TRBD2 | - | TRBJ2-5 | TRBV20-1
CASSQTGGADTQYF | TGTGCCAGCAGTCAGACAGGGGGCGCAGATACGCAGTATTTT | TRBD1 | many | TRBJ2-3 | TRBV12-3/TRBV12-4
CASRLTTGEETQYF | TGTGCCAGCAGATTAACAACGGGGGAAGAGACCCAGTACTTC | - | many | TRBJ2-5 | TRBV7-9
CACRLAGGPNEQFF | TGTGCCTGCCGACTAGCGGGGGGGCCTAATGAGCAGTTCTTC | TRBD2 | - | TRBJ2-1 | TRBV12-3/TRBV12-4
CASSLDLNDYGYTF | TGTGCCAGTAGCTTGGACCTTAATGACTATGGCTACACCTTC | - | few | TRBJ1-2 | TRBV19
CASSPFLGGTEAFF | TGTGCCAGCAGCCCCTTCTTGGGGGGGACGGAAGCTTTCTTT | - | many | TRBJ1-1 | TRBV11-2
CASPRDPAGDTTDTQYF | TGTGCCAGCCCCAGAGATCCAGCGGGGGACACCACAGATACGCAGTATTTT | TRBD2 | few | TRBJ2-3 | TRBV7-9
CASSLAASSYNSPLHF | TGTGCCAGCAGTTTAGCGGCGAGCTCCTATAATTCACCCCTCCACTTT | - | - | TRBJ1-6 | TRBV12-3/TRBV12-4
CASSLVPGSDPGELFF | TGTGCCAGCAGCTTAGTTCCCGGGAGTGACCCCGGGGAGCTGTTTTTT | - | many | TRBJ2-2 | TRBV7-2
CASSLKTHTDTQYF | TGTGCCAGTAGCCTAAAGACACACACAGATACGCAGTATTTT | - | - | TRBJ2-3 | TRBV19
CASSGHLGAPGANVLTF | TGTGCCAGCAGTGGGCATTTAGGGGCCCCTGGGGCCAACGTCCTGACTTTC | - | - | TRBJ2-6 | TRBV28
CASSIGFGGGYTF | TGTGCCAGTAGTATAGGATTTGGAGGCGGCTACACCTTC | - | few | TRBJ1-2 | TRBV19
CASSHTRDRKETQYF | TGCGCCAGCAGCCATACCCGGGACAGGAAAGAGACCCAGTACTTC | TRBD1 | - | TRBJ2-5 | TRBV4-1
CASSLIKGQGGTEAFF | TGTGCCAGCAGCTTAATTAAGGGGCAGGGTGGAACTGAAGCTTTCTTT | - | many | TRBJ1-1 | TRBV7-2
CASDVGRGYEQYF | TGTGCCAGTGACGTTGGACGGGGTTACGAGCAGTACTTC | - | - | TRBJ2-7 | TRBV28
CSARVAGGRSGANVLTF | TGCAGTGCTAGAGTAGCGGGGGGGCGCTCTGGGGCCAACGTCCTGACTTTC | TRBD2 | - | TRBJ2-6 | TRBV20-1
CASSPSGIGTDTQYF | TGTGCCAGCAGCCCGAGCGGGATAGGCACAGATACGCAGTATTTT | TRBD2 | many | TRBJ2-3 | TRBV12-3/TRBV12-4
CASSRTPGGETQYF | TGTGCCAGCAGTCGGACCCCGGGTGGCGAGACCCAGTACTTC | - | few | TRBJ2-5 | TRBV6-2/TRBV6-3
CASSSVNEKLFF | TGTGCCAGCAGTTCCGTTAATGAAAAACTGTTTTTT | - | once | TRBJ1-4 | TRBV28
CASTDSMNTEAFF | TGTGCCAGCACCGACAGCATGAACACTGAAGCTTTCTTT | - | few | TRBJ1-1 | TRBV6-2/TRBV6-3